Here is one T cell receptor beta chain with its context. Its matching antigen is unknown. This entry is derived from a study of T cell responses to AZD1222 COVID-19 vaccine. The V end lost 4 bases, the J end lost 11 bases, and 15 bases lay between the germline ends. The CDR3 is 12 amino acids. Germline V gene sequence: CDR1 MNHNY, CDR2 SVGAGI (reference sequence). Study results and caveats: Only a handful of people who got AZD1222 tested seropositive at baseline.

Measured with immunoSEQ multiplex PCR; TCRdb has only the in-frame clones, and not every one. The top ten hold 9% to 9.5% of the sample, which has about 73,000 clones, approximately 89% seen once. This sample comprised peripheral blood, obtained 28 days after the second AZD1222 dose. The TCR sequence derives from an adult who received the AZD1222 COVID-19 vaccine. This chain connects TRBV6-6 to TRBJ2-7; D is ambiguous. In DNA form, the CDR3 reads TGTGCCAGCAGTTCCGGACCGGGCTTTAAGTACGTC. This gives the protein CASSSGPGFKYV.